Listed below are T cell receptor beta chains from one sample, sequenced in a study of chemoradiotherapy in HPV16-positive cancers. Clones were sequenced by immunoSEQ multiplex PCR, and TCRdb holds only the in-frame ones, with some missing. The table records under 50,000 clones, under 80% of them present only once. The source material was blood, sampled from a patient who underwent chemoradiotherapy. These receptors all stem from a human donor with HPV-associated anogenital cancer. The CDR3 runs from the conserved cysteine through the conserved F or W. A D gene is named only where the DNA matches it firmly. Only some rows state a clone size, as once, few, many or a class for expanded clones.

size	D	J	length	V	CDR3	DNA
-	-	TRBJ1-4	17	TRBV11-2	CASSGSGPASTNEKLFF	TGTGCCAGCAGCGGCTCTGGACCCGCTTCAACTAATGAAAAACTGTTTTTT
-	TRBD1	TRBJ1-1	14	TRBV6-5	CASNRQGVNTEAFF	TGTGCCAGCAATCGACAGGGGGTGAACACTGAAGCTTTCTTT
-	-	TRBJ1-1	11	TRBV2	CASNYHREAFF	TGTGCCAGCAATTATCACAGAGAAGCTTTCTTT
-	-	TRBJ1-2	16	TRBV5-8	CASSLVVGAQDYGYTF	TGTGCCAGCAGCTTGGTGGTAGGGGCGCAGGACTATGGCTACACCTTC
-	-	TRBJ1-1	14	TRBV11-3	CASSFSGLNTEAFF	TGTGCCAGCAGCTTCTCAGGGTTGAACACTGAAGCTTTCTTT
-	-	TRBJ2-5	13	TRBV18	CASSPPDDSGQYF	TGTGCCAGCTCACCACCGGACGATTCCGGGCAGTACTTC
-	-	TRBJ2-5	16	TRBV18	CASSPPIQALGETQYF	TGTGCCAGCTCACCACCGATCCAGGCCTTGGGGGAGACCCAGTACTTC
-	-	TRBJ2-7	15	TRBV4-1	CASRKDGGGGYEQYF	TGCGCCAGCAGGAAAGACGGAGGGGGGGGTTACGAGCAGTACTTC
few	TRBD1	TRBJ1-6	15	TRBV5-1	CASMQTGQYNSPLHF	TGCGCCAGCATGCAAACGGGACAGTACAATTCACCCCTCCACTTT
few	-	TRBJ2-3	12	TRBV10-3	CAIMGAGDTQYF	TGTGCCATCATGGGTGCGGGGGATACGCAGTATTTT
-	-	TRBJ1-2	14	TRBV14	CASSQTGGPYGYTF	TGTGCCAGCAGCCAGACGGGGGGACCCTATGGCTACACCTTC
-	-	TRBJ1-2	13	TRBV25-1	CASSNSGAARYTF	TGTGCCAGCAGTAATAGTGGGGCTGCCCGCTACACCTTC
-	TRBD1	TRBJ2-7	14	TRBV7-2	CASRRDRGIDEQYF	TGTGCCAGCAGACGGGACAGGGGGATCGACGAGCAGTACTTC
once	TRBD1	TRBJ2-3	17	TRBV14	CASSQVPGTGFTDTQYF	TGTGCCAGCAGCCAAGTTCCCGGGACAGGGTTCACAGATACGCAGTATTTT
-	-	TRBJ2-5	13	TRBV10-3	CAISEPLDETQYF	TGTGCCATCAGTGAGCCCCTTGATGAGACCCAGTACTTC
-	-	TRBJ2-5	13	TRBV30	CAWSVSYQETQYF	TGTGCCTGGAGTGTAAGCTACCAAGAGACCCAGTACTTC
-	TRBD1	TRBJ1-3	15	TRBV5-4	CASSHGTGTGNTIYF	TGTGCCAGCAGCCACGGGACAGGGACTGGAAACACCATATATTTT
-	TRBD1	TRBJ1-5	17	TRBV10-3	CAISESSGGDRGQPQHF	TGTGCCATCAGTGAGTCGTCTGGAGGGGACAGGGGACAGCCCCAGCATTTT
-	TRBD1	TRBJ2-3	15	TRBV5-1	CASSWGQQSTDTQYF	TGCGCCAGCAGCTGGGGACAGCAGAGCACAGATACGCAGTATTTT
-	-	TRBJ1-1	14	TRBV11-1	CASSLFQAGTEAFF	TGTGCCAGCAGCTTATTCCAGGCGGGTACTGAAGCTTTCTTT
-	-	TRBJ1-5	13	TRBV6-6	CASTQRGNQPQHF	TGTGCCAGCACTCAAAGAGGGAATCAGCCCCAGCATTTT
few	-	TRBJ2-2	14	TRBV9	CASSVDGEGGELFF	TGTGCCAGCAGCGTAGACGGGGAAGGCGGGGAGCTGTTTTTT
few	-	TRBJ1-2	15	TRBV14	CASSPFAVQRSGYTF	TGTGCCAGCAGCCCGTTCGCGGTCCAACGCTCGGGCTACACCTTC
-	TRBD2	TRBJ2-1	14	TRBV6-6	CASSIAGSYNEQFF	TGTGCCAGCAGTATAGCGGGATCCTACAATGAGCAGTTCTTC
-	-	TRBJ1-4	13	TRBV7-2	CASSQNTNEKLFF	TGTGCCAGCAGCCAAAACACAAATGAAAAACTGTTTTTT
-	-	TRBJ2-2	11	TRBV7-8	CASNIAGELFF	TGTGCCAGCAATATCGCCGGGGAGCTGTTTTTT
-	-	TRBJ2-5	14	TRBV7-9	CASSLIREQETQYF	TGTGCCAGCAGCCTGATTCGCGAACAAGAGACCCAGTACTTC
-	-	TRBJ1-2	17	TRBV19	CASIGDGPGAEGYGYTF	TGTGCCAGTATCGGGGATGGGCCAGGGGCCGAGGGCTATGGCTACACCTTC
few	-	TRBJ1-1	13	TRBV7-3	CASSLGMNTEAFF	TGTGCCAGCAGCTTAGGAATGAACACTGAAGCTTTCTTT
-	-	TRBJ2-7	14	TRBV11-3	CASSWHHGSYEQYF	TGTGCCAGCAGCTGGCATCACGGCTCCTACGAGCAGTACTTC
-	TRBD2	TRBJ2-4	18	TRBV18	CASSPLAGGLSTKNIQYF	TGTGCCAGCTCACCACTAGCGGGGGGGCTGTCAACCAAAAACATTCAGTACTTC
-	TRBD1	TRBJ1-4	15	TRBV29-1	CSVTENRGPREKLFF	TGCAGCGTAACCGAAAACAGGGGTCCTAGAGAAAAACTGTTTTTT
-	-	TRBJ2-2	12	TRBV6-6	CASSTTSGELFF	TGTGCCAGCAGTACTACCTCCGGGGAGCTGTTTTTT
-	-	TRBJ1-3	16	TRBV7-2	CASSLASGAGGNTIYF	TGTGCCAGCAGCTTAGCGAGCGGGGCCGGTGGAAACACCATATATTTT
-	-	TRBJ1-4	15	TRBV7-3	CASSEYQGTNEKLFF	TGTGCCAGCAGCGAATACCAGGGGACTAATGAAAAACTGTTTTTT
-	TRBD2	TRBJ2-1	15	TRBV7-2	CASSPRTSGGNEQFF	TGTGCCAGCAGCCCCCGGACTAGCGGGGGAAATGAGCAGTTCTTC
few	-	TRBJ2-7	14	TRBV11-1	CASSLSTAGNEQYF	TGTGCCAGCAGCTTAAGTACGGCAGGGAACGAGCAGTACTTC
-	TRBD2	TRBJ2-5	16	TRBV4-1	CASSESDGGAEETQYF	TGCGCCAGCAGCGAAAGCGACGGGGGGGCGGAGGAGACCCAGTACTTC
-	-	TRBJ1-2	12	TRBV10-3	CASTGGNYGYTF	TGTGCCTCAACAGGCGGTAACTATGGCTACACCTTC
-	TRBD1	TRBJ1-5	15	TRBV6-5	CASSLQGAKDQPQHF	TGTGCCAGCAGCTTACAGGGGGCGAAAGATCAGCCCCAGCATTTT
-	-	TRBJ2-1	15	TRBV9	CASSVASDPYNEQFF	TGTGCCAGCAGCGTAGCTAGCGACCCCTACAATGAGCAGTTCTTC
-	TRBD1	TRBJ1-4	16	TRBV6-5	CASSYSPGGDREKLFF	TGTGCCAGCAGTTACTCGCCAGGGGGCGATCGGGAAAAACTGTTTTTT